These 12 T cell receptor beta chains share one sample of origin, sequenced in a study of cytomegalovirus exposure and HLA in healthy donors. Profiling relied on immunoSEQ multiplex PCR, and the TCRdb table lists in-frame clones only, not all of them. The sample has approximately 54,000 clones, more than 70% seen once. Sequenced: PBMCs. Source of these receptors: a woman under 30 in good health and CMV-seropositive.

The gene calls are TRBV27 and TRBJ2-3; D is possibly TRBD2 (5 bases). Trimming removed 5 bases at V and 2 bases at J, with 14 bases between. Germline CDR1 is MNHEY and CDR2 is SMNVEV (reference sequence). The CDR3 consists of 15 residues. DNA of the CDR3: TGTGCCAGCAGTCAAGGAGGTCTCGTCACAGATACGCAGTATTTT. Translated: CASSQGGLVTDTQYF.

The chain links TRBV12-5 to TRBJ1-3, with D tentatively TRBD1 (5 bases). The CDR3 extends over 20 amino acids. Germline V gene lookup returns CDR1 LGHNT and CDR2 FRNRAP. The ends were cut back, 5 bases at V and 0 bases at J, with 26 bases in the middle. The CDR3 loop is CASGPGLRAGSGGSGNTIYF. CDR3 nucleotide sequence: TGTGCTAGTGGTCCGGGGTTGAGGGCCGGGAGCGGGGGCTCTGGAAACACCATATATTTT.

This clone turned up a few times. The CDR3: CASSSLAGGNTGELFF. In nucleotides, the CDR3 is TGTGCCAGCAGCTCTCTAGCGGGGGGGAACACCGGGGAGCTGTTTTTT. V gene TRBV5-4 combines with J gene TRBJ2-2, with 11 bases matching TRBD2. Germline V gives CDR1 SGHNT, CDR2 YYREEE (reference sequence). The CDR3 totals 16 residues. Trimming removed 3 bases from V and 1 base from J; junction bases left unmatched: 2.

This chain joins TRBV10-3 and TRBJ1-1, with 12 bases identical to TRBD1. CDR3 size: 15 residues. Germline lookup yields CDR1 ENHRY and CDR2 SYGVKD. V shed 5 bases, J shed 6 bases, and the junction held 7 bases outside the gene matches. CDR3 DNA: TGTGCCATCAGTCAGGGACAGGGGGCGCTTGCTGAAGCTTTCTTT. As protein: CAISQGQGALAEAFF.

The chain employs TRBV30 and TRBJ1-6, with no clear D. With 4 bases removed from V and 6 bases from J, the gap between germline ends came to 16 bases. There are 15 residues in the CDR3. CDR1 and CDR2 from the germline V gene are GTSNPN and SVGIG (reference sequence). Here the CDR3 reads CAWTFGGRSNSPLHF. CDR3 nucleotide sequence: TGTGCCTGGACCTTCGGCGGGAGGAGTAATTCACCCCTCCACTTT.

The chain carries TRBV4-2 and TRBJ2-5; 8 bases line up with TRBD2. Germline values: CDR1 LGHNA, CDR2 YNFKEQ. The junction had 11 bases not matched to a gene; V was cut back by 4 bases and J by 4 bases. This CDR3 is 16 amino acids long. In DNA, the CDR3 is TGTGCCAGCAGCCCAACGGGGGCGGGGGGAGGAGAGACCCAGTACTTC. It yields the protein CASSPTGAGGGETQYF.

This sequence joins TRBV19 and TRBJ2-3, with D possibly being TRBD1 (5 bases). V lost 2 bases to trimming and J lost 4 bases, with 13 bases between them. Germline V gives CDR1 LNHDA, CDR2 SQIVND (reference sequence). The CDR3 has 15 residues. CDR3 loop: CASSISARVADTQYF. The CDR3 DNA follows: TGTGCCAGTAGTATATCGGCCAGGGTTGCAGATACGCAGTATTTT.

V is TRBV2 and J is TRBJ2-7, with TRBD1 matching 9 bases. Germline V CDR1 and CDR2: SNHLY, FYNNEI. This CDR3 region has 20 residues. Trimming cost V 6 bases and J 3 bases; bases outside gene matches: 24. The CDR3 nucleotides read TGTGCCAGCAGGCTAGGGGCCGGGACAGGGACCCTGGTCCCCTACTACGAGCAGTACTTC. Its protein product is CASRLGAGTGTLVPYYEQYF.

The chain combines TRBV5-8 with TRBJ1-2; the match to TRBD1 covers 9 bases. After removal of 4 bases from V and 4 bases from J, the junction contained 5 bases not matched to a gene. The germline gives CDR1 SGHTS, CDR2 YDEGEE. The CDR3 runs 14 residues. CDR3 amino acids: CASSPGQGPYGYTF. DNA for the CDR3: TGTGCCAGCAGCCCCGGACAGGGGCCCTATGGCTACACCTTC.

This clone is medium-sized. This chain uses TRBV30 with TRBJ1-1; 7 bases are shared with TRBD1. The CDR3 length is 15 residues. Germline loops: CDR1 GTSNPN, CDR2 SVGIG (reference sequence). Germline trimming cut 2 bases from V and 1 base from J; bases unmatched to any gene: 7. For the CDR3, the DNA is TGTGCCTGGAGTCCCTCGGACAGGAGGAACACTGAAGCTTTCTTT. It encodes CAWSPSDRRNTEAFF.

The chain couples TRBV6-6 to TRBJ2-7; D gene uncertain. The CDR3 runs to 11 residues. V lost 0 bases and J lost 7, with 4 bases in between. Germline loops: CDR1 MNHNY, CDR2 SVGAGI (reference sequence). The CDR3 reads CASSYSREQYF. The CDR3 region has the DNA TGTGCCAGCAGTTACTCCCGGGAGCAGTACTTC.

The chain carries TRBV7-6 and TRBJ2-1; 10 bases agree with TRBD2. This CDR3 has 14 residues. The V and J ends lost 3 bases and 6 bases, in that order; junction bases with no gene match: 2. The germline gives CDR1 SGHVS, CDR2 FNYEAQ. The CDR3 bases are TGTGCCAGCAGCTTTAGCGGGGGGCTCAATGAGCAGTTCTTC. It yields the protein CASSFSGGLNEQFF.